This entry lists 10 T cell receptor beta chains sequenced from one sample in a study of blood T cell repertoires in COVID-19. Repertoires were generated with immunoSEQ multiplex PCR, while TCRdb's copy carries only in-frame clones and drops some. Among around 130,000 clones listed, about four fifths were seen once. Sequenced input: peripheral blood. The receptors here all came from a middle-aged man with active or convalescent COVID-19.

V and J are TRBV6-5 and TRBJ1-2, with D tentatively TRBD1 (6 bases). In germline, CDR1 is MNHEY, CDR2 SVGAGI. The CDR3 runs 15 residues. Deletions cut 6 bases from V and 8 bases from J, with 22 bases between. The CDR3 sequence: CASSSMGGAAVGYTF. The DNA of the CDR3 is TGTGCCAGCAGCTCAATGGGGGGGGCGGCGGTGGGCTACACCTTC.

CDR3 nucleotide sequence: TGTGCCAGCAGTTGGGACAGCCCAAACACTGAAGCTTTCTTT. It specifies CASSWDSPNTEAFF. This chain joins TRBV6-6 and TRBJ1-1; 7 bases are shared with TRBD1. Per the germline V gene, CDR1 is MNHNY and CDR2 is SVGAGI (reference sequence). This CDR3 contains 14 residues. V lost 4 bases and J lost 2; bases outside the gene matches: 4.

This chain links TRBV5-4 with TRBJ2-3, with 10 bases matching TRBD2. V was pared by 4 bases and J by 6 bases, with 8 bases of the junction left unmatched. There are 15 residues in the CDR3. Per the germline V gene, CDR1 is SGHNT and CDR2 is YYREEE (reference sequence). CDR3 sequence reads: CASSPPSGGGDTQYF. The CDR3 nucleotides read TGTGCCAGCAGCCCACCTAGCGGGGGAGGGGATACGCAGTATTTT.

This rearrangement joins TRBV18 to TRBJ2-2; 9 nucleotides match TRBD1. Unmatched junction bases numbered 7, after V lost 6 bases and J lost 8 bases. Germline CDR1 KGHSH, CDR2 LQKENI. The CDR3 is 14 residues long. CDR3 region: CASSVQGAEGELFF. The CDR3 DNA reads TGTGCCAGCTCGGTACAGGGGGCCGAGGGGGAGCTGTTTTTT.

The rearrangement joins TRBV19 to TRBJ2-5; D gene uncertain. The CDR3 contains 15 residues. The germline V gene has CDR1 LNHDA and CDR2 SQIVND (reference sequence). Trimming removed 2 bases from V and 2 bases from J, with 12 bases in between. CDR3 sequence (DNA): TGTGCCAGTAGTATAACCTTGACTCTTCAAGAGACCCAGTACTTC. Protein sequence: CASSITLTLQETQYF.

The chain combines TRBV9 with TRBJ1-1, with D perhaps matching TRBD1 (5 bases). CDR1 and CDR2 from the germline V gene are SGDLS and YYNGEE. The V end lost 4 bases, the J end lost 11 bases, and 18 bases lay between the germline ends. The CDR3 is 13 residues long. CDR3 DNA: TGTGCCAGCAGCTCCCAAACAGGACGAATGGCTTTCTTT. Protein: CASSSQTGRMAFF.

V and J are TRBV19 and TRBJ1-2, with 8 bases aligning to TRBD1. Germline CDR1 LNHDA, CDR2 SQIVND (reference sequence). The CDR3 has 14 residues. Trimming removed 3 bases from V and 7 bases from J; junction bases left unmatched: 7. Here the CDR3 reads CASSIDRGRLGYTF. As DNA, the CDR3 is TGTGCCAGTAGTATTGACAGGGGACGTCTTGGCTACACCTTC.

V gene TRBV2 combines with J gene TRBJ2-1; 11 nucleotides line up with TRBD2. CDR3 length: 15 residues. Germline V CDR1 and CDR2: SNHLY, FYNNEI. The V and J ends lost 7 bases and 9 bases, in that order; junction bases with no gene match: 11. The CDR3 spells CASIPTSGARGEQFF. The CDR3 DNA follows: TGTGCCAGCATCCCGACTAGCGGGGCCCGGGGTGAGCAGTTCTTC.

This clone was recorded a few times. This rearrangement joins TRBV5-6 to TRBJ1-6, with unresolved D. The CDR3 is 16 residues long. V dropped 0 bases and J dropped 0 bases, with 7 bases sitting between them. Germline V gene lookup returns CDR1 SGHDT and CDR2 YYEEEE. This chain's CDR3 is CASSLVVSSYNSPLHF. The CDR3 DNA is TGTGCCAGCAGCTTGGTAGTAAGCTCCTATAATTCACCCCTCCACTTT.

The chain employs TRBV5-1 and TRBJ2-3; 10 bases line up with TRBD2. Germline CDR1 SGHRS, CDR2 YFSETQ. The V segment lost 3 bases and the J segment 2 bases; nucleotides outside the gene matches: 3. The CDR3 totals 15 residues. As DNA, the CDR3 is TGCGCCAGCAGCTCCGGGACTAGCGACACAGATACGCAGTATTTT. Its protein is CASSSGTSDTDTQYF.